The 25 T cell receptor beta chains below were found in one sample sequenced in a study of blood T cell repertoires in COVID-19. The repertoire was sequenced with immunoSEQ multiplex PCR; TCRdb's copy has only in-frame clones and lacks some. The sample shows about 240,000 clones, approximately 78% of them seen only once. Sequencing was performed on peripheral blood. These receptors were taken from a woman in her sixties with active or convalescent COVID-19.

The V and J genes are TRBV2 and TRBJ2-3; TRBD2 aligns across 16 bases. Losses at the gene ends were 6 bases for V and 1 base for J; bases not matched to a gene: 7. Germline values: CDR1 SNHLY, CDR2 FYNNEI. This CDR3 contains 18 residues. CDR3 amino acids: CASRAGLAGGSGTDTQYF. DNA of the CDR3: TGTGCCAGCAGGGCGGGACTAGCGGGGGGGTCAGGCACAGATACGCAGTATTTT.

The gene calls are TRBV9 and TRBJ1-6; tentatively, D is TRBD1 (6 bases). Germline loops: CDR1 SGDLS, CDR2 YYNGEE. With 3 bases removed from V and 7 bases from J, the gap between germline ends came to 20 bases. The CDR3 totals 17 residues. The CDR3 bases are TGTGCCAGCAGCGCCCATGACAGGTTAGATCGCAATTCACCCCTCCACTTT. Amino acids: CASSAHDRLDRNSPLHF.

The chain employs TRBV6-2 or TRBV6-3 and TRBJ2-3; 11 nucleotides match TRBD2. Germline loops: CDR1 MNHEY, CDR2 SVGEGT. Trimming at V came to 6 bases and at J to 0 bases, leaving 5 bases not matched to a gene. The CDR3 runs to 16 residues. For the CDR3, the DNA is TGTGCCAGCAGCTCGTTAGCGGGGGGGAGCACAGATACGCAGTATTTT. Translated, it gives CASSSLAGGSTDTQYF.

The J gene is TRBJ1-5, the V gene TRBV2; 9 nucleotides line up with TRBD1. In germline, CDR1 is SNHLY, CDR2 FYNNEI. With V trimmed by 6 bases and J by 1 base, 4 bases remained unmatched. The CDR3 is 15 residues long. The CDR3 sequence is CASRQGAVSNQPQHF. The CDR3 DNA reads as TGTGCCAGCAGACAGGGGGCCGTGAGCAATCAGCCCCAGCATTTT.

This clone was found a few times. The rearrangement links TRBV4-1 to TRBJ2-3, with D maybe TRBD1 (5 bases). The length of the CDR3 is 15 residues. CDR1 and CDR2 (germline): MGHRA, YSYEKL. With 8 bases removed from V and 1 base from J, the gap between germline ends came to 16 bases. The CDR3 DNA sequence: TGCGCCAGCGCTCGTTTGGGGCGCGGCACAGATACGCAGTATTTT. Amino acid sequence: CASARLGRGTDTQYF.

This clone occurred once. CDR3 coding DNA: TGTGCCAGCAGCTTGGGGTTAGCGGGGGGCCGTCGGGATACGCAGTATTTT. It codes for CASSLGLAGGRRDTQYF. The chain employs TRBV5-4 and TRBJ2-3; 10 bases fit TRBD2. The CDR3 has 17 residues. Germline CDR1 and CDR2: SGHNT and YYREEE (reference sequence). The junction had 10 bases not matched to a gene; V was cut back by 0 bases and J by 6 bases.

The gene calls are TRBV7-7 and TRBJ2-5; no reliable D call. CDR1 SSHAT and CDR2 FNYEAQ come from the germline V gene (reference sequence). The CDR3 length is 15 residues. V was clipped by 3 bases and J by 7 bases, with 18 bases between them. In DNA form, the CDR3 reads TGTGCCAGCAGCTTTAGCACCGACTGGCGAAGGACCCAGTACTTC. This sequence encodes CASSFSTDWRRTQYF.

The genes are TRBV6-5 and TRBJ1-5; D remains unclear. The CDR3 is made up of 13 amino acids. V was trimmed by 4 bases and J by 2 bases, leaving 6 bases between them. Germline CDR1 MNHEY, CDR2 SVGAGI. For the CDR3, the DNA is TGTGCCAGCAGTTCTTCCGGCAATCAGCCCCAGCATTTT. This encodes CASSSSGNQPQHF.

The chain is built from TRBV5-8 and TRBJ1-6; no definite D call. Germline V lookup: CDR1 SGHTS, CDR2 YDEGEE. V lost 1 base, J lost 5 bases, and 7 bases lay in between. CDR3 size: 14 residues. CDR3 in DNA: TGTGCCAGCAGCTTGAGAGGGAATAATTCACCCCTCCACTTT. It yields the protein CASSLRGNNSPLHF.

The chain employs TRBV7-9 and TRBJ1-1, with TRBD1 identical over 7 bases. CDR3 length: 16 amino acids. The germline V gene encodes CDR1 SEHNR and CDR2 FQNEAQ (reference sequence). V was pared by 5 bases and J by 0 bases, with 9 bases of the junction left unmatched. The CDR3 coding sequence is TGTGCCAGCAGCACGACAGGGCAACTGATGAACACTGAAGCTTTCTTT. Protein: CASSTTGQLMNTEAFF.

A note on this clone: A junction end diverges from the germline sequence, so it may reflect a read error. This rearrangement joins TRBV2 to TRBJ1-2; TRBD1 matches 8 bases. Germline V lookup: CDR1 SNHLY, CDR2 FYNNEI. The CDR3 consists of 15 residues. CDR3 protein: CASSRNPTGGVGNTF. The CDR3 DNA follows: TGTGCCAGCAGCCGAAACCCAACAGGGGGGGTTGGCAACACCTTC.

The chain links TRBV2 to TRBJ1-2, with 7 bases that match TRBD1. The germline V gene has CDR1 SNHLY and CDR2 FYNNEI. The length of the CDR3 is 13 residues. V lost 5 bases to trimming and J lost 3 bases; unmatched junction nucleotides: 3. The CDR3 DNA reads TGTGCCAGCAGTCCGGACAGGTACTATGGCTACACCTTC. Translation: CASSPDRYYGYTF.

CDR3 sequence: CATAQQGLNTEAFF. CDR3 coding DNA: TGTGCCACAGCACAGCAGGGGCTGAACACTGAAGCTTTCTTT. The gene calls are TRBV19 and TRBJ1-1; weak D call: TRBD1 (6 bases). Between the trimmed V and J ends, which lost 10 bases and 0 bases, there was a span of 15 bases. Germline V gene data show CDR1 as LNHDA and CDR2 as SQIVND (reference sequence). This CDR3 comprises 14 residues.

The chain is built from TRBV5-1 and TRBJ1-4, with TRBD1 identical over 7 bases. The germline V gene encodes CDR1 SGHRS and CDR2 YFSETQ. The CDR3 is 16 residues long. V trimming: 4 bases; J trimming: 0 bases; junction bases outside the gene matches: 6. CDR3 sequence: CASSPGTAATNEKLFF. The CDR3 DNA follows: TGCGCCAGCAGCCCTGGGACAGCAGCAACTAATGAAAAACTGTTTTTT.

The chain carries TRBV27 and TRBJ1-2, with TRBD1 identical over 7 bases. Per germline, CDR1 MNHEY and CDR2 SMNVEV (reference sequence). The CDR3 covers 14 residues. The ends lost 0 bases at V and 5 bases at J; junction bases unmatched: 3. For the CDR3, the DNA is TGTGCCAGCAGTTTATCTGACAGGGTGTATGGCTACACCTTC. It codes for CASSLSDRVYGYTF.

This chain joins TRBV15 and TRBJ2-7, with 9 bases matching TRBD1. CDR1 is LNHNV and CDR2 is YYDKDF in the germline V gene (reference sequence). The CDR3 runs 15 residues. The V and J ends lost 3 bases and 3 bases, in that order; junction bases with no gene match: 6. CDR3 in DNA: TGTGCCACCAGCAGCCCGGGACAGGGCAACTACGAGCAGTACTTC. Translated, it gives CATSSPGQGNYEQYF.

This sequence joins TRBV5-4 and TRBJ1-2; 8 nucleotides align to TRBD1. Germline CDR1 is SGHNT and CDR2 is YYREEE (reference sequence). The CDR3 loop spans 14 amino acids. V was clipped by 4 bases and J by 4 bases; unmatched bases: 6. DNA of the CDR3: TGTGCCAGCAGCCGGACAGGGAGTGGCTATGGCTACACCTTC. It specifies CASSRTGSGYGYTF.

The chain has TRBV11-2 and TRBJ2-7; TRBD1 matches 9 bases. The CDR3 spans 15 residues. Germline CDR1 reads SGHAT; CDR2 reads FQNNGV. Trimming removed 2 bases from V and 3 bases from J; junction bases left unmatched: 5. CDR3 nucleotide sequence: TGTGCCAGCAGCTTATTGGGGACAGGGAGCTACGAGCAGTACTTC. This codes for CASSLLGTGSYEQYF.

The rearrangement joins TRBV14 to TRBJ1-3; D might be TRBD1 (6 bases). Trimming removed 4 bases at V and 0 bases at J, with 13 bases between. The CDR3 spans 16 residues. The germline V gene encodes CDR1 SGHDN and CDR2 FVKESK. The CDR3: CASSPRGTSSGNTIYF. In nucleotides, the CDR3 is TGTGCCAGCAGCCCGCGGGGGACAAGCTCTGGAAACACCATATATTTT.

This chain connects TRBV7-9 to TRBJ1-6, with D perhaps matching TRBD1 (6 bases). CDR3 length: 16 residues. The germline V and J ends were trimmed by 4 bases and 6 bases, with 16 bases remaining between them. Germline CDR1 and CDR2: SEHNR and FQNEAQ (reference sequence). The CDR3 DNA is TGTGCCAGCAGCTCGGGTGGGGGCCGTAGTAATTCACCCCTCCACTTT. Translating gives CASSSGGGRSNSPLHF.

This chain's CDR3 is CASSLVLYTEAFF. DNA of the CDR3: TGTGCCAGCAGCTTAGTCCTATACACTGAAGCTTTCTTT. V usage is TRBV7-9 and J usage is TRBJ1-1; D unresolved. The germline CDR1 and CDR2 sequences are SEHNR and FQNEAQ (reference sequence). Trimming removed 1 base from V and 3 bases from J, with 6 bases in between. The CDR3 runs to 13 residues.

This chain connects TRBV3-1 (or the pseudogene TRBV3-2) to TRBJ1-4; tentatively, D is TRBD1 (6 bases). Germline V gives CDR1 LGHDT, CDR2 YNNKEL (reference sequence). The CDR3 is 14 amino acids. The ends were cut back, 4 bases at V and 5 bases at J, with 11 bases in the middle. The CDR3 DNA reads TGTGCCAGCAGCCCACAGGGTATAAATGAAAAACTGTTTTTT. Translating it yields CASSPQGINEKLFF.

The V and J genes are TRBV3-1 (or the pseudogene TRBV3-2) and TRBJ1-3; TRBD1 agrees at 7 bases. Germline values: CDR1 LGHDT, CDR2 YNNKEL (reference sequence). V lost 7 bases and J lost 2; bases outside the gene matches: 5. The CDR3 length is 14 residues. CDR3: CASTSDRAGNTIYF. Written as DNA, the CDR3 is TGTGCCAGCACCTCAGACAGGGCTGGAAACACCATATATTTT.

The V call is TRBV6-2 or TRBV6-3, the J call TRBJ2-3; 9 bases map to TRBD2. Unmatched junction bases numbered 4, after V lost 4 bases and J lost 2 bases. The length of the CDR3 is 15 residues. The V gene's germline CDR1 is MNHEY and CDR2 SVGEGT. CDR3 sequence: CASSSRGGFTDTQYF. CDR3 coding DNA: TGTGCCAGCAGTTCGCGGGGGGGCTTCACAGATACGCAGTATTTT.

The chain links TRBV6-5 to TRBJ1-2; 7 bases are a match to TRBD1. CDR3 size: 15 residues. Germline V gene sequence: CDR1 MNHEY, CDR2 SVGAGI. V trimming: 6 bases; J trimming: 2 bases; junction bases outside the gene matches: 9. The CDR3 sequence: CASSHFGQENYGYTF. For the CDR3, the DNA is TGTGCCAGCAGCCACTTCGGACAGGAAAACTATGGCTACACCTTC.